What follows are 24 T cell receptor beta chains derived from one specimen sequenced in a study of T cells in Graves' hyperthyroidism and ophthalmopathy. Amplification of TCR beta CDR3 regions used RNA as the template. Primed by the HTBI set, a first-round RT-PCR was run on the TCR CDR3. TCRdb called the multiplex PCR reads again in MiXCR, with one record for every CDR3 protein. Found here are around 620,000 distinct CDR3 sequences, around 16% of them singletons; the top ten hold approximately 3.9%. Material for sequencing was blood. These receptors were obtained from a young woman with Graves' hyperthyroidism.

This chain connects TRBV6-2 or TRBV6-3 to TRBJ2-1; D might be TRBD1 (5 bases). CDR3 length: 14 residues. From germline, CDR1 is MNHEY and CDR2 SVGEGT. V lost 4 bases and J lost 4, with 11 bases in between. CDR3 nucleotides: TGTGCCAGCAGTTCAGTAAGACAGTACAATGAGCAGTTCTTC. Translating gives CASSSVRQYNEQFF.

This clonotype has more than one count but fewer than ten. The chain carries TRBV29-1 and TRBJ2-6; no definite D call. Germline loops: CDR1 SQVTM, CDR2 ANQGSEA. The CDR3 covers 13 residues. V was cut by 6 bases and J by 0 bases, with 6 bases left in between. The DNA for the CDR3 is TGCAGCGTGCAGAACTCTGGGGCCAACGTCCTGACTTTC. This codes for CSVQNSGANVLTF.

This chain connects TRBV6-2 or TRBV6-3 to TRBJ2-3; 7 bases align to TRBD2. This CDR3 has 15 amino acids. V lost 2 bases, J lost 0 bases, and 2 bases stayed unmatched. The V gene's germline CDR1 is MNHEY and CDR2 SVGEGT. The CDR3 coding sequence is TGTGCCAGCAGTTACGCGCGGGAGAGCACAGATACGCAGTATTTT. Translated, it gives CASSYARESTDTQYF.

This sequence joins TRBV29-1 and TRBJ2-7; D is ambiguous. Trimming took 0 bases from V and 4 from J, leaving 7 bases between them. Looked up from germline, CDR1 is SQVTM and CDR2 is ANQGSEA. The CDR3 has 12 amino acids. CDR3 bases: TGCAGCGTTGAAGATCGGCGGTACGAGCAGTACTTC. It translates to CSVEDRRYEQYF.

This clonotype was detected only a few times. A junction end diverges from the germline sequence, so it may reflect a read error. The chain uses TRBV4-1 and TRBJ1-1, with D possibly TRBD1 on 6 matching bases. In germline, CDR1 is MGHRA, CDR2 YSYEKL. This CDR3 is 17 amino acids long. The DNA for the CDR3 is TGCGCCAGCAGCCAAGATCACAGGGATCGTTTGAACACTGAAGCTTCCTTT. Translation gives CASSQDHRDRLNTEASF.

This clonotype has ten or more counts. The CDR3 is CASSFRPAEAFF. The DNA for the CDR3 is TGTGCCAGCAGTTTTAGGCCTGCTGAAGCTTTCTTT. This sequence joins TRBV12-3 or TRBV12-4 and TRBJ1-1; D call uncertain. Trimming pared 3 bases from V and 6 bases from J, leaving 8 bases between. The CDR3 has 12 amino acids.

This chain links TRBV6-2 or TRBV6-3 with TRBJ1-2; 8 bases are shared with TRBD1. V lost 4 bases to trimming and J lost 6 bases; unmatched junction nucleotides: 7. Germline CDR1 and CDR2: MNHEY and SVGEGT. The CDR3 covers 14 residues. The CDR3 protein is CASSFGQGADGYTF. In nucleotides, the CDR3 is TGTGCCAGCAGTTTCGGACAGGGAGCGGATGGCTACACCTTC.

Many counts were recorded for this clonotype. The CDR3 sequence is CASTTQGIRRYNEQFF. CDR3 in DNA: TGTGCCAGCACAACCCAAGGTATTAGGAGATACAATGAGCAGTTCTTC. The rearrangement links TRBV2 to TRBJ2-1; no reliable D call. V lost 7 bases to trimming and J lost 4 bases, with 20 bases between them. There are 16 residues in the CDR3. Germline values: CDR1 SNHLY, CDR2 FYNNEI. The full variable domain, in which reference TRBV2 and TRBJ2-1 provide the parts outside the CDR3, is EPEVTQTPSHQVTQMGQEVILRCVPISNHLYFYWYRQILGQKVEFLVSFYNNEISEKSEIFDDQFSVERPDGSNFTLKIRSTKLEDSAMYFCASTTQGIRRYNEQFFGPGTRLTVL.

Only a few counts were recorded for this clonotype. The chain couples TRBV3-1 to TRBJ2-2, with D unclear. This CDR3 is 14 amino acids long. Germline V gene data show CDR1 as LGHDT and CDR2 as YNNKEL (reference sequence). With 0 bases removed from V and 5 bases from J, the gap between germline ends came to 7 bases. The CDR3 nucleotides are TGTGCCAGCAGCCAAGATCGCTTGACCGGGGAGCTGTTTTTT. As protein: CASSQDRLTGELFF.

Only a few counts were recorded for this clonotype. This sequence joins TRBV12-3 or TRBV12-4 and TRBJ2-1; TRBD2 agrees at 15 bases. The CDR3 covers 18 residues. The junction had 5 bases not matched to a gene; V was cut back by 3 bases and J by 2 bases. The CDR3 region has the DNA TGTGCCAGCAGTTTTCAAGGACTAGCGGGGGGGGCCTACAATGAGCAGTTCTTC. Translated, it gives CASSFQGLAGGAYNEQFF.

At least ten counts were recorded for this clonotype. This chain connects TRBV28 to TRBJ1-1, with no clear D. V was cut by 3 bases and J by 1 base, with 6 bases left in between. This CDR3 contains 13 residues. Germline values: CDR1 MDHEN, CDR2 SYDVKM. The CDR3 loop is CASSLLRNTEAFF. Here the CDR3 DNA reads TGTGCCAGCAGTTTGTTGAGGAACACTGAAGCTTTCTTT.

This clonotype was observed a few times. Being one base from a much bigger clone, this may be a read error. This chain links TRBV6-1 with TRBJ1-1, with a possible D match to TRBD1 (5 bases). Germline assignment: CDR1 MNHNS and CDR2 SASEGT. V lost 6 bases, J lost 4 bases, and 18 bases lay in between. The CDR3 totals 15 residues. The CDR3 loop reads CASSPRRGTSTEAFF. Written as DNA, the CDR3 is TGTGCCAGCAGCCCCCGACGGGGGACGAGCACTGAAGCTTTCTTT.

The chain links TRBV6-6 to TRBJ2-1; 9 bases are a match to TRBD2. V lost 2 bases to trimming and J lost 6 bases; unmatched junction nucleotides: 8. CDR1 is MNHNY and CDR2 is SVGAGI in the germline V gene (reference sequence). The CDR3 length is 16 residues. The CDR3 nucleotides read TGTGCCAGCAGTTACCCCGGGGTAGCGGGAGTCAATGAGCAGTTCTTC. It codes for CASSYPGVAGVNEQFF.

The chain uses TRBV20-1 and TRBJ1-2, with a weak D call TRBD1 (6 bases). This CDR3 contains 13 residues. Germline V gene sequence: CDR1 DFQATT, CDR2 SNEGSKA (reference sequence). Trimming took off 2 bases at V and 4 bases at J, with 11 bases between the two ends. CDR3 residues: CSARSYRAYGYTF. CDR3 nucleotide sequence: TGCAGTGCTAGATCCTACAGGGCCTATGGCTACACCTTC.

J is TRBJ1-2 and V is TRBV19; D is ambiguous. The V and J ends lost 5 bases and 2 bases respectively, with 12 bases between them. Germline-derived CDR1 and CDR2 are LNHDA and SQIVND (reference sequence). CDR3 length equals 14 residues. CDR3 amino acids: CASSVSSTNYGYTF. CDR3 DNA sequence: TGTGCCAGTAGTGTTTCTTCAACAAACTATGGCTACACCTTC.

The gene calls are TRBV6-1 and TRBJ1-4; D perhaps matches TRBD1 (5 bases). Germline V gene lookup returns CDR1 MNHNS and CDR2 SASEGT. The CDR3 length is 14 residues. V was trimmed by 6 bases and J by 8 bases, leaving 16 bases between them. The CDR3 sequence: CASSSLGDVEKLFF. CDR3 sequence (DNA): TGTGCCAGCAGCTCTCTAGGGGACGTGGAAAAACTGTTTTTT.

In the case of this clonotype: A much larger clone differs by one base, so this may be a read error. The chain is built from TRBV28 and TRBJ2-5, with 8 bases matching TRBD1. The V segment lost 4 bases and the J segment 6 bases; nucleotides outside the gene matches: 16. The length of the CDR3 is 17 residues. From germline, CDR1 is MDHEN and CDR2 SYDVKM. CDR3 DNA sequence: TGTGCCAGCAGTTCGGCGAGAAGAACCAGGGGGCAAAAGACCCAGTACTTC. This translates into CASSSARRTRGQKTQYF.

This clonotype has just one count. The germline gene is not matched at one end of the junction; a read error may be the cause. The chain combines TRBV19 with TRBJ2-3, with D unresolved. This CDR3 comprises 15 residues. Germline CDR1 LNHDA, CDR2 SQIVND (reference sequence). As DNA, the CDR3 is TGTGCCGGTAGTATTTATTTTGGCCACACAGATACGCAGTATTTT. Amino acids: CAGSIYFGHTDTQYF.

This clonotype showed up just a few times. The gene calls are TRBV2 and TRBJ1-1, with D possibly being TRBD1 (5 bases). V shed 6 bases and J shed 4 bases, with 18 bases lying between them. CDR1 SNHLY and CDR2 FYNNEI come from the germline V gene. This CDR3 comprises 15 residues. The CDR3 nucleotides are TGTGCCAGCAGGCCGGGCCGGGGGGTGGTCACTGAAGCTTTCTTT. It specifies CASRPGRGVVTEAFF.

The chain carries TRBV12-3 or TRBV12-4 and TRBJ1-5; no reliable D call. The CDR3 contains 15 residues. Deletions cut 2 bases from V and 1 base from J, with 9 bases between. The CDR3 DNA reads as TGTGCCAGCAGTTTAAACATTCCGAGCAATCAGCCCCAGCATTTT. Its translation is CASSLNIPSNQPQHF.

This clonotype was counted a few times. This chain uses TRBV11-2 with TRBJ1-4; a weak D match, TRBD1 (5 bases). The CDR3 spans 14 residues. The ends were cut back, 5 bases at V and 6 bases at J, with 13 bases in the middle. Germline-derived CDR1 and CDR2 are SGHAT and FQNNGV. CDR3 DNA sequence: TGTGCCAGCAGCCACCCACCAGGGTATGAAAAACTGTTTTTT. Encoded protein: CASSHPPGYEKLFF.

The chain uses TRBV29-1 and TRBJ2-3; 7 positions match TRBD2. J was trimmed by 3 bases and V by 6 bases; bases with no gene match: 9. The CDR3 is 14 residues long. CDR1 SQVTM and CDR2 ANQGSEA come from the germline V gene. The CDR3 sequence is CSVQTSVYTDTQYF. CDR3 DNA sequence: TGCAGCGTCCAAACTAGCGTGTATACAGATACGCAGTATTTT.

In this sample, this clonotype turned up many times. The chain carries TRBV11-3 and TRBJ1-2; a weak D match, TRBD1 (5 bases). The V gene's germline CDR1 is SGHNT and CDR2 YENEEA. This CDR3 region has 13 residues. The V end lost 5 bases, the J end lost 4 bases, and 11 bases lay between the germline ends. CDR3 protein: CASSMGPGYGYTF. The CDR3 DNA reads as TGTGCCAGCAGCATGGGACCAGGCTATGGCTACACCTTC. Filled out from reference TRBV11-3 and TRBJ1-2, the complete variable domain reads EAGVVQSPRYKIIEKKQPVAFWCNPISGHNTLYWYLQNLGQGPELLIRYENEEAVDDSQLPKDRFSAERLKGVDSTLKIQPAELGDSAVYLCASSMGPGYGYTFGSGTRLTVV.

V gene TRBV7-9 combines with J gene TRBJ1-1, with D possibly matching TRBD1 (6 bases). V dropped 5 bases and J dropped 4 bases, with 11 bases sitting between them. The CDR3 is 13 amino acids. Germline lookup yields CDR1 SEHNR and CDR2 FQNEAQ (reference sequence). CDR3 coding DNA: TGTGCCAGCAGCCAAAGGGGGACCACTGAAGCTTTCTTT. As protein: CASSQRGTTEAFF. Full variable domain (missing parts from reference TRBV7-9 and TRBJ1-1): DTGVSQNPRHKITKRGQNVTFRCDPISEHNRLYWYRQTLGQGPEFLTYFQNEAQLEKSRLLSDRFSAERPKGSFSTLEIQRTEQGDSAMYLCASSQRGTTEAFFGQGTRLTVV.